Presented here are 10 T cell receptor beta chains from one specimen sequenced in a study of T cell changes during pregnancy in multiple sclerosis. The repertoire was sequenced with immunoSEQ multiplex PCR; TCRdb's copy has only in-frame clones and lacks some. The table records more than 80,000 clones, roughly 90% of them present only once. This specimen consisted of peripheral blood, obtained in the first trimester of pregnancy. Receptors were obtained from a female donor with multiple sclerosis, enrolled in a pregnancy study.

This clone was seen only once. CDR3 sequence reads: CSVTPGTGGSEKLFF. The CDR3 DNA is TGCAGCGTCACACCCGGGACAGGGGGAAGTGAAAAACTGTTTTTT. The chain links TRBV29-1 to TRBJ1-4, with TRBD1 identical over 11 bases. V shed 6 bases, J shed 7 bases, and the junction held 10 bases outside the gene matches. This CDR3 comprises 15 residues. Germline V gives CDR1 SQVTM, CDR2 ANQGSEA.

The CDR3 protein is CASSISGTPTPTFF. CDR3 in DNA: TGTGCCAGTAGTATTTCCGGGACACCTACCCCAACTTTCTTT. V and J are TRBV19 and TRBJ1-1; possibly TRBD1 for D (6 bases). The CDR3 runs to 14 residues. Germline lookup yields CDR1 LNHDA and CDR2 SQIVND (reference sequence). Trimming left V 3 bases short and J 12 bases short, with 20 bases between.

The gene calls are TRBV28 and TRBJ1-5, with a weak D call TRBD1 (5 bases). V was pared by 2 bases and J by 0 bases, with 8 bases between. Per the germline V gene, CDR1 is MDHEN and CDR2 is SYDVKM. The CDR3 is 15 residues long. CDR3 sequence: CASSLGGNSNQPQHF. The CDR3 DNA reads as TGTGCCAGCAGTTTAGGGGGGAATAGCAATCAGCCCCAGCATTTT.

The chain uses TRBV30 and TRBJ2-7; 8 nucleotides match TRBD1. V lost 4 bases and J lost 4; bases outside the gene matches: 3. CDR1 is GTSNPN and CDR2 is SVGIG in the germline V gene (reference sequence). This CDR3 has 12 amino acids. The CDR3 DNA reads TGTGCCTGGACCGACAGGGGTTACGAGCAGTACTTC. Its translation is CAWTDRGYEQYF.

V is TRBV4-1 and J is TRBJ1-1; TRBD1 agrees at 8 bases. CDR1 and CDR2 (germline): MGHRA, YSYEKL. Trimming cost V 3 bases and J 1 base; bases outside gene matches: 10. The CDR3 contains 17 residues. The CDR3 DNA reads TGCGCCAGCAGCCAGCCCCGGGACAGGTTCCCGAACACTGAAGCTTTCTTT. Protein product: CASSQPRDRFPNTEAFF.

This clone was picked up one time. The V gene is TRBV19, the J gene TRBJ2-3; a possible D gene is TRBD2 (6 bases). The germline V gene has CDR1 LNHDA and CDR2 SQIVND (reference sequence). This CDR3 contains 13 residues. Trimming took 1 base from V and 4 from J, leaving 6 bases between them. CDR3 nucleotide sequence: TGTGCCAGTAGTATAGCGGGGGCAGATACGCAGTATTTT. Its protein is CASSIAGADTQYF.

The V and J genes are TRBV5-4 and TRBJ2-2, with 10 bases aligning to TRBD1. Germline-derived CDR1 and CDR2 are SGHNT and YYREEE (reference sequence). The CDR3 spans 16 residues. Trimming cost V 5 bases and J 4 bases; bases outside gene matches: 8. In nucleotides, the CDR3 is TGTGCCAGCAGTCCACCGGGACAGGGGCCCACCGGGGAGCTGTTTTTT. Translating it yields CASSPPGQGPTGELFF.

The chain's CDR3 is CSASSVSQYF. The CDR3 nucleotides are TGCAGTGCTAGCAGCGTTTCACAGTACTTC. The chain carries TRBV20-1 and TRBJ2-5, with no clear D. Germline V gene sequence: CDR1 DFQATT, CDR2 SNEGSKA (reference sequence). The CDR3 consists of 10 residues. The V and J ends lost 3 bases and 11 bases respectively, with 10 bases between them.

The chain employs TRBV5-4 and TRBJ1-5; 7 bases agree with TRBD1. The CDR3 covers 15 residues. The trim removed 4 bases at V and 4 bases at J, leaving 8 bases unmatched. Germline-derived CDR1 and CDR2 are SGHNT and YYREEE (reference sequence). CDR3 in amino acids: CASSLGGVSNQPQHF. In DNA form, the CDR3 reads TGTGCCAGCAGCCTAGGGGGCGTCAGTAATCAGCCCCAGCATTTT.

This sequence joins TRBV14 and TRBJ1-1; TRBD1 might be the D (6 bases). The CDR3 loop spans 18 amino acids. CDR1 and CDR2 (germline): SGHDN, FVKESK. V was clipped by 1 base and J by 1 base, with 19 bases between them. CDR3 amino acids: CASSQVQGFLLPNTEAFF. In nucleotides, the CDR3 is TGTGCCAGCAGCCAAGTACAGGGATTCCTCCTGCCGAACACTGAAGCTTTCTTT. Complete variable domain (other parts from reference TRBV14 and TRBJ1-1): EAGVTQFPSHSVIEKGQTVTLRCDPISGHDNLYWYRRVMGKEIKFLLHFVKESKQDESGMPNNRFLAERTGGTYSTLKVQPAELEDSGVYFCASSQVQGFLLPNTEAFFGQGTRLTVV.